A single TCR beta chain is shown here with its context. The antigen is not known. Germline V gives CDR1 MDHEN, CDR2 SYDVKM. The CDR3 sequence is 19 residues long. After removal of 3 bases from V and 2 bases from J, the junction contained 13 bases not matched to a gene. The record originates from a study of multiple sclerosis patients with progressive multifocal leukoencephalopathy. The study, taken as a whole, reports: PML-onset expanded TRB clones were detectable before and during natalizumab therapy.

Only in-frame clones appear in the TCRdb table, and some are missing; sequencing was by immunoSEQ multiplex PCR. The data contain 30,000 to 35,000 clones, over 75% of them singletons. Indicated time point: time of PML onset. The sequence came from a human donor with progressive multifocal leukoencephalopathy. The specimen comprised PBMCs, sampled from a patient treated with natalizumab. The rearrangement uses TRBV28 and TRBJ2-3; 11 nucleotides agree with TRBD2. CDR3 in amino acids: CASSLAFGSGRVFTDTQYF. In DNA form, the CDR3 reads TGTGCCAGCAGTTTGGCGTTTGGTAGCGGGAGGGTGTTCACAGATACGCAGTATTTT.